The 2 T cell receptor beta chains reported below all come from one sample, sequenced in a study of CD8+ T cells in alopecia areata. Once RNA had been extracted, it was reverse transcribed into cDNA to act as the sequencing template. The assay was immunoSEQ multiplex PCR, and TCRdb's table has in-frame clones only and misses some. Of some 110,000 clones in the sample, less than 75% were seen once. Treatment given: oral pan-JAK inhibitor, 5-10 mg twice daily. Specimen: CD8+ T cells sorted from blood, collected at week 24, from a patient treated with tofacitinib. These receptors all come from a human donor with alopecia areata.

Of note for this clone: The same CDR3 also results from other DNA sequences found in this sample. This chain links TRBV13 with TRBJ2-5; D is undetermined. This CDR3 spans 12 amino acids. Germline lookup yields CDR1 PRHDT and CDR2 FYEKMQ (reference sequence). The V end was cut by 3 bases, the J end by 1 base, with 3 bases between. CDR3 bases: TGTGCCAGCAGCTTGATCCAAGAGACCCAGTACTTC. As protein: CASSLIQETQYF.

CDR3 nucleotides: TGTGCCAGCACTGGACAGGGGTCGTCCTACGAGCAGTACTTC. As protein: CASTGQGSSYEQYF. The rearrangement uses TRBV6-1 and TRBJ2-7; 9 bases map to TRBD1. The length of the CDR3 is 14 residues. Trimming removed 7 bases from V and 1 base from J; junction bases left unmatched: 5. CDR1 and CDR2 (germline): MNHNS, SASEGT.